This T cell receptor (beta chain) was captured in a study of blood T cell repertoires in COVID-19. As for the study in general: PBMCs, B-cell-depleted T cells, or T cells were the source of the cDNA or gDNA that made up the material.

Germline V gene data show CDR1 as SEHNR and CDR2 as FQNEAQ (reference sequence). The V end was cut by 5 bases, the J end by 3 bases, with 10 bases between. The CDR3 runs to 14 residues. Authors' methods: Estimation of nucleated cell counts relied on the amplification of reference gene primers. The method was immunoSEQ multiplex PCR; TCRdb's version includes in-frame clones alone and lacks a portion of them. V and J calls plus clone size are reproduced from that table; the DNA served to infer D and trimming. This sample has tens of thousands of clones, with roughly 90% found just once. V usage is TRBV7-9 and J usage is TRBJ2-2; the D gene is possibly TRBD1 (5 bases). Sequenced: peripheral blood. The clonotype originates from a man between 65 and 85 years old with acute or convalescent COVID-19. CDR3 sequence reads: CASSLGQDTGELFF. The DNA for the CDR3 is TGTGCCAGCAGCCTCGGACAAGACACCGGGGAGCTGTTTTTT.